Here is one T cell receptor beta chain with its context. As yet, its antigen is unknown. The sample is drawn from a study of T cell responses to AZD1222 COVID-19 vaccine. Study outcomes and limitations: Nearly half of the spike-specific TCRs reportedly recognize variant regions that carry no mutations. CD4 TCRs linked to vaccination spanned spike, dominating at 160-218 and 743-854.

Clones were read by immunoSEQ multiplex PCR, and TCRdb kept only the in-frame ones, dropping some. The sample lists 97,000 or so clones; approximately 90% were seen once. V lost 4 bases to trimming and J lost 5 bases; unmatched junction nucleotides: 7. CDR1 is SGHVS, CDR2 FQNEAQ, per germline. The CDR3 loop spans 15 amino acids. This material consisted of peripheral blood, taken 28 days after the second AZD1222 dose. The sequence was collected from an adult who received the AZD1222 COVID-19 vaccine. This chain connects TRBV7-8 to TRBJ2-5; the match to TRBD2 covers 10 bases. The CDR3 region is CASSSAGGGRETQYF. In DNA form, the CDR3 reads TGTGCCAGCAGCTCAGCGGGAGGGGGAAGGGAGACCCAGTACTTC.